The following is a T cell receptor beta chain sequence with its context. This specimen belongs to a study of blood T cells in healthy people across ages. The authors ran a second PCR of roughly 7 to 11 cycles using a sample-barcoded 5' primer and a J-beta primer mix. TCRdb analysed the 5' RACE reads with MiXCR anew, one entry per CDR3 protein. In the table there are roughly 560,000 distinct CDR3 sequences, about 25% of which are singletons. Germline V CDR1 and CDR2: SGDLS, YYNGEE. V shed 9 bases and J shed 5 bases, with 23 bases lying between them. This CDR3 is built from 15 residues. These data also featured in a second study, about T cells of mothers and their children.

V and J are TRBV9 and TRBJ2-5; D is possibly TRBD2 (6 bases). The sequence was collected from a boy aged 5-17 years in good health. Sequenced input: blood. This chain's CDR3 is CANFRLAPHRETQYF. Written as DNA, the CDR3 is TGTGCCAACTTCCGGCTAGCGCCACATAGGGAGACCCAGTACTTC.